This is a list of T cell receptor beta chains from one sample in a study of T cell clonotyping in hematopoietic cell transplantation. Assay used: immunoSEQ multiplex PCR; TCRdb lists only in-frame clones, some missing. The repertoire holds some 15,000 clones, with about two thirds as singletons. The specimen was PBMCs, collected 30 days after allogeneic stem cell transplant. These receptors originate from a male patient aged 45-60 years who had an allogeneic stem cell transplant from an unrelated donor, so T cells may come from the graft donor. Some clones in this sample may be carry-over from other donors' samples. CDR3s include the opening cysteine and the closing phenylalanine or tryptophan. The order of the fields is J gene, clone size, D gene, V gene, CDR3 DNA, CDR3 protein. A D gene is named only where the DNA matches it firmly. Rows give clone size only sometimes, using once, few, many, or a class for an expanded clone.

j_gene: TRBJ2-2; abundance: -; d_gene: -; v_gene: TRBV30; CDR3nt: TGTGCCTGGAGAAAAACAGGGAAGAACACCGGGGAGCTGTTTTTT; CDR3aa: CAWRKTGKNTGELFF
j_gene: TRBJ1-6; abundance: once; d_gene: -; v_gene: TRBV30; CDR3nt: TGTGCCTGGAGCCAGTTGGGGTCCGAATCACCCCTCCACTTT; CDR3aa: CAWSQLGSESPLHF
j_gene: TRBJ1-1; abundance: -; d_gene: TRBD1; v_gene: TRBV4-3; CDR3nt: TGCGCCAGCAGTCCCAGACAGGGGCTGGCTGAAGCTTTCTTT; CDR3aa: CASSPRQGLAEAFF
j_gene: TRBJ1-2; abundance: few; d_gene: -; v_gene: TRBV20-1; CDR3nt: TGCACAGGAATGCCTGCTGGCTACACCTTC; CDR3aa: CTGMPAGYTF
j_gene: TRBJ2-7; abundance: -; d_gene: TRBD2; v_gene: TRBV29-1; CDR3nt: TGCAGCGTTGAAGATCTTAGGGCGGGAGGGCCCAACGAGCAGTACTTC; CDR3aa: CSVEDLRAGGPNEQYF
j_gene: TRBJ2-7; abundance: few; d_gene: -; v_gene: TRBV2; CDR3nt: TGTGCCAGCAGTGTAGCGTACGAGCAGTACTTC; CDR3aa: CASSVAYEQYF
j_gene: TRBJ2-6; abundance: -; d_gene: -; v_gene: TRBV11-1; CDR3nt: TGTGCCAGCAGCTTAGGGTCGCCCCTCTCTGGGGCCAACGTCCTGACTTTC; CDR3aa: CASSLGSPLSGANVLTF
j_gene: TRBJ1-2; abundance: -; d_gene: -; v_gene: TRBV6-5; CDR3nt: TGTGCCAGCAGACGACAGAAGCCCTATGGCTACACCTTC; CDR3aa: CASRRQKPYGYTF
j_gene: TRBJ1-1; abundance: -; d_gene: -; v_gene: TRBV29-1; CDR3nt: TGCAGCGTTGCCCAGGGAGGGTCGAACACTGAAGCTTTCTTT; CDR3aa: CSVAQGGSNTEAFF
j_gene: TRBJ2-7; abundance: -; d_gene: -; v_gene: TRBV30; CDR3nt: TGTGCCTGGAGTTCACAGGGTTACGAGCAGTACTTC; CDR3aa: CAWSSQGYEQYF
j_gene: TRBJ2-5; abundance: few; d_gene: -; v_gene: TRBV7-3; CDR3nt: TGTGCCAGCAGCTTAGAGGGGAGGACCCAGTACTTC; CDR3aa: CASSLEGRTQYF
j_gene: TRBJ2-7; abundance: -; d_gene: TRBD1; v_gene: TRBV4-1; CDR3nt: TGCGCCAGCAGCCAAAACCCTGCGGACAGGGGCTCCTACGAGCAGTACTTC; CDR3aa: CASSQNPADRGSYEQYF
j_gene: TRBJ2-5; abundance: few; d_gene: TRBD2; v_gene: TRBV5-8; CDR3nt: TGTGCCAGCAGCTTTGGAGGGAGGGCCGGGGAGACCCAGTACTTC; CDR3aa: CASSFGGRAGETQYF
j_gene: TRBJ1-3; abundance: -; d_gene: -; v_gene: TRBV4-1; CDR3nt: TGCGCCAGCAGCCAAGGGCACAGCTCTGGAAACACCATATATTTT; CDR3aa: CASSQGHSSGNTIYF
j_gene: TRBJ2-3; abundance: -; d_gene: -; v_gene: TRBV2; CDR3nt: TGTGCCAGCAGCGGGGTTTTTTCGGATACGCAGTATTTT; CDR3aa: CASSGVFSDTQYF
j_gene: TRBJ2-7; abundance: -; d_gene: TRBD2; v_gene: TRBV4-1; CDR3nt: TGCGCCAGCAGCCTGGGACTAGCCGGCTACGAGCAGTACTTC; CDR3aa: CASSLGLAGYEQYF
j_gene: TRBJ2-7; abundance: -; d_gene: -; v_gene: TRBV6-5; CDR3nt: TGTGCCAGCAGTCCGACGGTGGCGGGAGAGCAGTACTTC; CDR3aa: CASSPTVAGEQYF
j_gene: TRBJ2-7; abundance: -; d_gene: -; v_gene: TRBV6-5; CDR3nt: TGTGCCAGCAGTTACTCCGGAGAGGGGTACGAGCAGTACTTC; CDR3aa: CASSYSGEGYEQYF
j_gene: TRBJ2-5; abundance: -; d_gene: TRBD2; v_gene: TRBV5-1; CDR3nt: TGCGCCAGCAGCCAGACTAGCCCACAAGAGACCCAGTACTTC; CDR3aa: CASSQTSPQETQYF
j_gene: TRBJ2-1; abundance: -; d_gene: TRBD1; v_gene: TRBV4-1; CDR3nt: TGCGCCAGCAGCGTCCGGGACAGCATATACAATGAGCAGTTCTTC; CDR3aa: CASSVRDSIYNEQFF